Sequencing of this T cell receptor beta chain was carried out in a study of beta chain features in type 1 diabetes. Expressed TCRB transcripts were sequenced because the isolated RNA had all been reverse transcribed beforehand. Repertoires were generated with immunoSEQ multiplex PCR, while TCRdb's copy carries only in-frame clones and drops some. The sample holds roughly 500,000 clones, about an eighth seen once. V lost 1 base to trimming and J lost 6 bases; unmatched junction nucleotides: 5. CDR1 is LGHNA, CDR2 YNFKEQ, per germline. The CDR3 consists of 16 residues. The receptor comes from a woman aged 18-29 years in good health. This rearrangement joins TRBV4-2 to TRBJ2-3, with TRBD2 identical over 12 bases. The sample was naive CD4+ T cells from blood. As DNA, the CDR3 is TGTGCCAGCAGCCAAGGACTAGCGGGAGAGGGGGATACGCAGTATTTT. Its protein is CASSQGLAGEGDTQYF.